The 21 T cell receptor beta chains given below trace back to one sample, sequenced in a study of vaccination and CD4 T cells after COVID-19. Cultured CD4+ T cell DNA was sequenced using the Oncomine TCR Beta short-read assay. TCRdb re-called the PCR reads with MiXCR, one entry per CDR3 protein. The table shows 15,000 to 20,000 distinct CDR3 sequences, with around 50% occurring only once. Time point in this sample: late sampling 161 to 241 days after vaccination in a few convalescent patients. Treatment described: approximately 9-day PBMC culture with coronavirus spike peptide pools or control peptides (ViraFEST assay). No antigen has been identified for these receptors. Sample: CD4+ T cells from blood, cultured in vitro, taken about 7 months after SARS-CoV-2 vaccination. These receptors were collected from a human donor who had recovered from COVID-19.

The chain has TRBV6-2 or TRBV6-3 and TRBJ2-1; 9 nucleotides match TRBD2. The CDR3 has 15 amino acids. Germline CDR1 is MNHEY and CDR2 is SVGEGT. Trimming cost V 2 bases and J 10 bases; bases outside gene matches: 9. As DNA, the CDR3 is TGTGCCAGCAGTTACCGACTAGCGGCAAGGAGCGAGCAGTTCTTC. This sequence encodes CASSYRLAARSEQFF.

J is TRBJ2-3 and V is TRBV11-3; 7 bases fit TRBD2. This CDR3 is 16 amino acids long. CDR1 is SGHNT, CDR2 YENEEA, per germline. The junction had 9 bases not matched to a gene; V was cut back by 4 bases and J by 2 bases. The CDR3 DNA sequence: TGTGCCAGCAGCTATGGACTAGGGTTGATCACAGATACGCAGTATTTT. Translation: CASSYGLGLITDTQYF.

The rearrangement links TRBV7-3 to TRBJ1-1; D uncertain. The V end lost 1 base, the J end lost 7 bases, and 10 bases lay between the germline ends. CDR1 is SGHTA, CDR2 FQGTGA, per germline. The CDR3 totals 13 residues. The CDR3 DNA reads TGTGCCAGCAGCTTAATGAATGGATATGAAGCTTTCTTT. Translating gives CASSLMNGYEAFF.

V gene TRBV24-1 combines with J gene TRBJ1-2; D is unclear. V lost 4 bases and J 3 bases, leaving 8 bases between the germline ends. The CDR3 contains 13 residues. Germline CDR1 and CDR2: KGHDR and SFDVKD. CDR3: CATSDNSYYGYTF. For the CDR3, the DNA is TGTGCCACCAGTGACAATTCGTACTATGGCTACACCTTC.

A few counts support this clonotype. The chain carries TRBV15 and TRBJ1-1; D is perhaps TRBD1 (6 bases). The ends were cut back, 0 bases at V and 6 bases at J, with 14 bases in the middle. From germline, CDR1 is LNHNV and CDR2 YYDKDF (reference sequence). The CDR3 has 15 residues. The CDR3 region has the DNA TGTGCCACCAGCAGAGAGGGGGGCAGGGTGGCTGAAGCTTTCTTT. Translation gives CATSREGGRVAEAFF.

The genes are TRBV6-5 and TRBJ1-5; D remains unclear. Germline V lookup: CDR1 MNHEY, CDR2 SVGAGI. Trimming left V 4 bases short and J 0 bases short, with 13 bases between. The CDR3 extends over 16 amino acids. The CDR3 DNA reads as TGTGCCAGCAGTTTCCGCCCCGGGAATAGCAATCAGCCCCAGCATTTT. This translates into CASSFRPGNSNQPQHF.

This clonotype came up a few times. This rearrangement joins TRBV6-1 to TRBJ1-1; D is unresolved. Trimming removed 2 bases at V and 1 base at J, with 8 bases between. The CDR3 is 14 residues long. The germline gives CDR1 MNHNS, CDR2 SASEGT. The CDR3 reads CASSEWGRNTEAFF. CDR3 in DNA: TGTGCCAGCAGTGAATGGGGTAGGAACACTGAAGCTTTCTTT.

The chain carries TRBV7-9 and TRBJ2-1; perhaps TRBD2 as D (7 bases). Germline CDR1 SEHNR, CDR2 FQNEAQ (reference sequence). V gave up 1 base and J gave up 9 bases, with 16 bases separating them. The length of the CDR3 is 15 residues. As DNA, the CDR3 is TGTGCCAGCAGCTTAGGGTGGGGGGGCAGCAGTGAGCAGTTCTTC. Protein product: CASSLGWGGSSEQFF.

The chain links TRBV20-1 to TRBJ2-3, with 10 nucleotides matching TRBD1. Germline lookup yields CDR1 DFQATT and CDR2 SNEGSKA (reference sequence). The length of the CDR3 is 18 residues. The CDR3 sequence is CNAQGWGQGPSSTDTQYF. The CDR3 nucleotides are TGCAATGCCCAGGGGTGGGGACAGGGGCCATCTAGCACAGATACGCAGTATTTT.

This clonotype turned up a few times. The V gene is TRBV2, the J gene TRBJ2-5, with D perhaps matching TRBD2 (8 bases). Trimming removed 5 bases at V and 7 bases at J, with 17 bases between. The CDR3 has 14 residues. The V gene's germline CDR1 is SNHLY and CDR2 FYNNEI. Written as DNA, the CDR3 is TGTGCCAGCAGTCGCGGGGGGCCAGGGGGGACCCAGTACTTC. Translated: CASSRGGPGGTQYF.

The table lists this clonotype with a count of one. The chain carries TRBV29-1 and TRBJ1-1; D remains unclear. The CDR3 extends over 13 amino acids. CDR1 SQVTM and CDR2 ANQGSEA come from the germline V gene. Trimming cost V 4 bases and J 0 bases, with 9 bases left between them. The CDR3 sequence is CSVVSQMNTEAFF. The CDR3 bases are TGCAGCGTTGTATCTCAGATGAACACTGAAGCTTTCTTT.

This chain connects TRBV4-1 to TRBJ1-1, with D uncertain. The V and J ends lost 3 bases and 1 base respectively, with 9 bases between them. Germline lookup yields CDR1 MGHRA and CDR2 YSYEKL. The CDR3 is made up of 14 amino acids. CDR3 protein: CASSQTGGNTEAFF. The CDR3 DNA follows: TGCGCCAGCAGCCAGACTGGAGGGAACACTGAAGCTTTCTTT.

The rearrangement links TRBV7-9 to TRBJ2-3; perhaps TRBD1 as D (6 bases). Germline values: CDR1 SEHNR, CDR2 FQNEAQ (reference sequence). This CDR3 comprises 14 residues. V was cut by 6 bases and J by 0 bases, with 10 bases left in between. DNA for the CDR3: TGTGCCAGCAGAAACAGGGTTAGCACAGATACGCAGTATTTT. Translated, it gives CASRNRVSTDTQYF.

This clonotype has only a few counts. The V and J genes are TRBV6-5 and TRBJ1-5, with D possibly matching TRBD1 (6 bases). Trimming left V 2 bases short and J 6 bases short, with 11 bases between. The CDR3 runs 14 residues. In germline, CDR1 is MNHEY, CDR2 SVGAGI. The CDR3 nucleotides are TGTGCCAGCAGTTACGTCAGGGGTATTCAGCCCCAGCATTTT. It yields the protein CASSYVRGIQPQHF.

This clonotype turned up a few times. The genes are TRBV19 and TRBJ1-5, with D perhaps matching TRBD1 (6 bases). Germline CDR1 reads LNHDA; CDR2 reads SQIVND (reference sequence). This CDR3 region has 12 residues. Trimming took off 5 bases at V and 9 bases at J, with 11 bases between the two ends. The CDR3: CASSPQGPPQHF. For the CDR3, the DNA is TGTGCCAGTAGTCCACAGGGCCCGCCCCAGCATTTT.

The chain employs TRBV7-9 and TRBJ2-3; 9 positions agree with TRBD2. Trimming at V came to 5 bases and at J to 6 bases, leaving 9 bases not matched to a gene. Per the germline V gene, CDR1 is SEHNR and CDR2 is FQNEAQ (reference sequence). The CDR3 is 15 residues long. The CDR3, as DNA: TGTGCCAGCAGCCTCCTAGCGGGGCAGCCGGATACGCAGTATTTT. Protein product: CASSLLAGQPDTQYF.

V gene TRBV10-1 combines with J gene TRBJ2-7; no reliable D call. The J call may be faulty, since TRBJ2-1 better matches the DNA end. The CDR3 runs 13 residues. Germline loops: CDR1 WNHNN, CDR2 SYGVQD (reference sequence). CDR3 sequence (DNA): TGCGCCAGCGGCCTAAGGAGATACAATGAGCAGTTCTTC. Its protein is CASGLRRYNEQFF.

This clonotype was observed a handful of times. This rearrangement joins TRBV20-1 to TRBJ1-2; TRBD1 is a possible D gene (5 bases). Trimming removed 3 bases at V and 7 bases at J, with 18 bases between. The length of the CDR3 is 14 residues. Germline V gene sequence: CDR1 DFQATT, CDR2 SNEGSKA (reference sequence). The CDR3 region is CSARDPRQLLGYTF. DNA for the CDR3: TGCAGTGCTAGGGACCCAAGACAGCTACTTGGCTACACCTTC.

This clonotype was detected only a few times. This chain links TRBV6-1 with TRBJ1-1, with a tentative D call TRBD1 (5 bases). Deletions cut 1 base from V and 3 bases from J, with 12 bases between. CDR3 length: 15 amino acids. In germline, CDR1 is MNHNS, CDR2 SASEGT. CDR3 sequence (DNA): TGTGCCAGCAGTGAAGACGGGGGTGAGTACACTGAAGCTTTCTTT. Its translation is CASSEDGGEYTEAFF.

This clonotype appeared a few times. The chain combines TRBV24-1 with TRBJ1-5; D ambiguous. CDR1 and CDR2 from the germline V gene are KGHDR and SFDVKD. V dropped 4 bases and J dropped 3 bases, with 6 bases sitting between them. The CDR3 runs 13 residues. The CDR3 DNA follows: TGTGCCACCAGTGACCCTAACAATCAGCCCCAGCATTTT. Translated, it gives CATSDPNNQPQHF.

DNA of the CDR3: TGCAGTGCTAGAGATTTGAGAGGGGGAAGAGCCCAGCATTTT. Protein: CSARDLRGGRAQHF. The chain uses TRBV20-1 and TRBJ1-5; D might be TRBD1 (6 bases). The CDR3 spans 14 residues. The germline V gene has CDR1 DFQATT and CDR2 SNEGSKA (reference sequence). Deletions cut 0 bases from V and 11 bases from J, with 17 bases between.